The 10 T cell receptor beta chains listed next were all sequenced from one sample in a study of T cell repertoires in cytomegalovirus infection. TCRdb analysed the reads with MiXCR anew, one entry per CDR3 protein. The table shows more than 200,000 distinct CDR3 sequences, with approximately 9.1% occurring only once. The sequenced sample consisted of PBMCs. The receptors here all came from a human donor in good health (CMV status not recorded). Some clones in this sample may be carry-over from other donors' samples.

This clonotype was detected many times. The rearrangement links TRBV7-6 to TRBJ1-1, with D possibly matching TRBD1 (5 bases). Germline V gives CDR1 SGHVS, CDR2 FNYEAQ. The CDR3 has 13 amino acids. The ends were cut back, 1 base at V and 6 bases at J, with 9 bases in the middle. The CDR3 DNA reads TGTGCCAGCAGCTTAGTGGGGGTGGCTGAAGCTTTCTTT. Encoded protein: CASSLVGVAEAFF. Filled out from reference TRBV7-6 and TRBJ1-1, the complete variable domain reads GAGVSQSPRYKVTKRGQDVALRCDPISGHVSLYWYRQALGQGPEFLTYFNYEAQQDKSGLPNDRFSAERPEGSISTLTIQRTEQRDSAMYRCASSLVGVAEAFFGQGTRLTVV.

This clonotype was counted at least ten times. This chain links TRBV7-8 with TRBJ1-5; D not certain. The CDR3 totals 15 residues. V gave up 2 bases and J gave up 3 bases, with 11 bases separating them. Germline CDR1 SGHVS, CDR2 FQNEAQ. The DNA of the CDR3 is TGTGCCAGCAGCTTAACGGCTACAGTCAATCAGCCCCAGCATTTT. Protein sequence: CASSLTATVNQPQHF.

This clonotype has a count of ten or more. The chain recombines TRBV10-1 with TRBJ1-4; a possible D gene is TRBD1 (5 bases). V lost 2 bases to trimming and J lost 4 bases, with 8 bases between them. This CDR3 comprises 14 residues. In germline, CDR1 is WNHNN, CDR2 SYGVQD (reference sequence). In DNA, the CDR3 is TGCGCCAGCAGTGAGACAGGCCGTAATGAAAAACTGTTTTTT. Its translation: CASSETGRNEKLFF.

This clonotype was picked up many times. The V and J genes are TRBV19 and TRBJ2-2; D is perhaps TRBD1 (6 bases). Germline-derived CDR1 and CDR2 are LNHDA and SQIVND (reference sequence). The CDR3 has 14 residues. The V gene lost 6 bases and the J gene lost 4 bases, with 12 bases spanning the gap. The DNA of the CDR3 is TGTGCCAGTAGGACCGGGACAACCACCGGGGAGCTGTTTTTT. Protein: CASRTGTTTGELFF.

This clonotype came up many times. V is TRBV11-2 and J is TRBJ1-2, with D possibly TRBD1 on 5 matching bases. The CDR3 runs 18 residues. Trimming left V 6 bases short and J 4 bases short, with 27 bases between. Germline CDR1 and CDR2: SGHAT and FQNNGV. This CDR3 reads CASSILTGQEALVYGYTF. In DNA form, the CDR3 reads TGTGCCAGCAGTATCCTTACTGGACAAGAGGCCCTTGTCTATGGCTACACCTTC.

Ten or more counts support this clonotype. The V call is TRBV11-2, the J call TRBJ1-1, with 8 positions matching TRBD1. V lost 5 bases, J lost 4 bases, and 9 bases stayed unmatched. This CDR3 contains 15 residues. Germline loops: CDR1 SGHAT, CDR2 FQNNGV. The CDR3 is CASSPWGGQGTEAFF. In DNA, the CDR3 is TGTGCCAGCAGCCCCTGGGGCGGACAGGGCACTGAAGCTTTCTTT.

This clonotype was found many times. The chain links TRBV11-2 to TRBJ1-1; a weak D match, TRBD1 (6 bases). V shed 4 bases and J shed 0 bases, with 15 bases lying between them. Germline V CDR1 and CDR2: SGHAT, FQNNGV. The CDR3 runs to 16 residues. The DNA for the CDR3 is TGTGCCAGCAGCTCACGCAAAGGGGGTCTGAACACTGAAGCTTTCTTT. This translates into CASSSRKGGLNTEAFF.

This clonotype came up many times. This rearrangement joins TRBV12-3 or TRBV12-4 to TRBJ2-1, with D perhaps TRBD1 (5 bases). The CDR3 length is 12 residues. V was shortened by 4 bases and J by 6 bases, with 7 bases between the two germline ends. CDR3: CASSYQGNEQFF. The CDR3 nucleotides read TGTGCCAGCAGTTATCAGGGCAATGAGCAGTTCTTC.

This clonotype was seen many times. V is TRBV6-6 and J is TRBJ1-2; tentatively, D is TRBD1 (6 bases). V was pared by 4 bases and J by 3 bases, with 15 bases between. CDR1 is MNHNY, CDR2 SVGAGI, per germline (reference sequence). The CDR3 totals 15 residues. The chain's CDR3 is CASSSPDRSYYGYTF. For the CDR3, the DNA is TGTGCCAGCAGTTCCCCGGACAGATCCTACTATGGCTACACCTTC.

This clonotype was counted many times. The J gene is TRBJ2-5, the V gene TRBV7-2; a weak D match, TRBD1 (5 bases). CDR1 is SGHTA and CDR2 is FQGNSA in the germline V gene. Trimming stripped 5 bases from V and 3 bases from J, with 19 bases between. This CDR3 contains 16 residues. DNA of the CDR3: TGTGCCAGCAGCCCCCGGACAAGTGAGATTGAAGAGACCCAGTACTTC. It yields the protein CASSPRTSEIEETQYF.